The clone carrying this T cell receptor beta chain was seen a handful of times. Its antigen is not identified. The sample comes from a study of T-cell reconstitution after alpha-beta-depleted transplantation in children. Study-level results: Reportedly, only several hundred clones from non-depleted graft cells drove alpha-beta T-cell counts at about two months. The main origin of T-cell counts and diversity one year after transplant was newly produced T cells. The study traced high day-60 TCRbeta diversity in some patients to surviving recipient T cells and thymic progenitors.

Germline V gene data show CDR1 as SEHNR and CDR2 as FQNEAQ (reference sequence). V lost 2 bases to trimming and J lost 1 base, with 9 bases between them. CDR3 length: 14 residues. TCRbeta library preparation incorporated unique molecular identifiers. TCRdb ran MiXCR on the PCR reads and lists one entry per CDR3 protein. The table shows 300,000 to 400,000 distinct CDR3 sequences, with around 15% occurring only once. The chain employs TRBV7-9 and TRBJ2-7; D is unclear. The receptor comes from a male patient aged 2 to 9 who had a stem cell transplant for acute lymphoblastic leukemia, so the T cells may come from the graft donor. The input for sequencing was PBMCs, mostly from graft donor cells, taken 360 days after TCRalphabeta/CD19-depleted stem cell transplant. DNA of the CDR3: TGTGCCAGCAGCTTACTGAGCGAGTCCTACGAGCAGTACTTC. This codes for CASSLLSESYEQYF.